One sample yielded the 12 T cell receptor beta chains listed below, sequenced in a study of blood T cell repertoires in COVID-19. Measured with immunoSEQ multiplex PCR; TCRdb has only the in-frame clones, and not every one. The sample holds 200,000 to 300,000 clones, approximately 89% seen once. Sequencing input: peripheral blood. The receptor source for this set is a man aged 35-49 years who had recovered from COVID-19.

The V and J genes are TRBV7-8 and TRBJ2-1; 8 nucleotides align to TRBD2. The CDR3 has 16 amino acids. Germline V gene sequence: CDR1 SGHVS, CDR2 FQNEAQ. V dropped 3 bases and J dropped 8; count of bases not matched to a gene: 12. CDR3 sequence (DNA): TGTGCCAGCAGCTTCGGACGGCGGGGGGCAGGGGATGAGCAGTTCTTC. It specifies CASSFGRRGAGDEQFF.

The V and J genes are TRBV5-1 and TRBJ2-1; D might be TRBD2 (5 bases). The V end lost 4 bases, the J end lost 4 bases, and 9 bases lay between the germline ends. The V gene's germline CDR1 is SGHRS and CDR2 YFSETQ. CDR3 length: 13 amino acids. The CDR3 is CASSTGWYNEQFF. As DNA, the CDR3 is TGCGCCAGCAGCACGGGGTGGTACAATGAGCAGTTCTTC.

The chain is built from TRBV9 and TRBJ2-3; D unresolved. The germline V gene has CDR1 SGDLS and CDR2 YYNGEE. The CDR3 has 14 residues. Trimming stripped 0 bases from V and 0 bases from J, with 5 bases between. The CDR3 DNA reads TGTGCCAGCAGCGTAGTGGGCAGCACAGATACGCAGTATTTT. It yields the protein CASSVVGSTDTQYF. Together with reference TRBV9 and TRBJ2-3, the CDR3 gives the full variable domain: DSGVTQTPKHLITATGQRVTLRCSPRSGDLSVYWYQQSLDQGLQFLIQYYNGEERAKGNILERFSAQQFPDLHSELNLSSLELGDSALYFCASSVVGSTDTQYFGPGTRLTVL.

The J gene is TRBJ2-1, the V gene TRBV25-1; D gene uncertain. Germline V gene sequence: CDR1 MGHDK, CDR2 SYGVNS. The CDR3 loop spans 16 amino acids. V was clipped by 1 base and J by 0 bases, with 10 bases between them. The CDR3, as DNA: TGTGCCAGCAGTGAATTAAAGCCTTACTCCTACAATGAGCAGTTCTTC. It yields the protein CASSELKPYSYNEQFF.

This chain links TRBV29-1 with TRBJ2-3; tentatively, D is TRBD2 (5 bases). CDR3 length: 12 amino acids. The germline gives CDR1 SQVTM, CDR2 ANQGSEA. The ends were cut back, 6 bases at V and 5 bases at J, with 12 bases in the middle. DNA for the CDR3: TGCAGCGTCCCCGTCGCGGGAGATACGCAGTATTTT. This translates into CSVPVAGDTQYF.

V and J are TRBV9 and TRBJ2-6; D is perhaps TRBD1 (6 bases). CDR1 and CDR2 from the germline V gene are SGDLS and YYNGEE. This CDR3 contains 16 residues. V was shortened by 2 bases and J by 0 bases, with 9 bases between the two germline ends. CDR3 protein: CASSVNRDSGANVLTF. CDR3 nucleotide sequence: TGTGCCAGCAGCGTCAACAGGGACTCTGGGGCCAACGTCCTGACTTTC.

This rearrangement joins TRBV5-4 to TRBJ2-2; 8 nucleotides agree with TRBD2. V shed 4 bases and J 6 bases; nucleotides not matched to a gene: 8. Germline CDR1 SGHNT, CDR2 YYREEE (reference sequence). This CDR3 comprises 15 residues. The CDR3 DNA follows: TGTGCCAGCAGCGTAACTAGCGGAGTCCCCGGGGAGCTGTTTTTT. Translating gives CASSVTSGVPGELFF.

The V and J genes are TRBV5-1 and TRBJ1-3, with 12 bases matching TRBD1. This CDR3 has 18 residues. In germline, CDR1 is SGHRS, CDR2 YFSETQ. V was clipped by 4 bases and J by 2 bases; unmatched bases: 10. CDR3 DNA sequence: TGCGCCAGCAGCCTTCTTCCGGGACAGGGGGCGACTGGAAACACCATATATTTT. This encodes CASSLLPGQGATGNTIYF.

The chain uses TRBV3-1 (or the pseudogene TRBV3-2) and TRBJ2-2; 8 bases agree with TRBD2. The CDR3 contains 16 residues. The trim removed 4 bases at V and 1 base at J, leaving 5 bases unmatched. Germline lookup yields CDR1 LGHDT and CDR2 YNNKEL (reference sequence). The CDR3 DNA reads as TGTGCCAGCAGCCTGATTAGCGGGAAGAACACCGGGGAGCTGTTTTTT. This codes for CASSLISGKNTGELFF.

In nucleotides, the CDR3 is TGTGCCAGCAGTTACCGTAGGACAGGGCAATACGAGCAGTACTTC. It encodes CASSYRRTGQYEQYF. The chain couples TRBV6-5 to TRBJ2-7, with TRBD1 matching over 8 bases. This CDR3 contains 15 residues. The ends lost 2 bases at V and 4 bases at J; junction bases unmatched: 7. Per the germline V gene, CDR1 is MNHEY and CDR2 is SVGAGI.

This rearrangement joins TRBV29-1 to TRBJ2-7, with 9 bases identical to TRBD1. Trimming took 4 bases from V and 3 from J; bases not matched to a gene: 4. CDR1 and CDR2 from the germline V gene are SQVTM and ANQGSEA. The CDR3 covers 13 residues. CDR3 in DNA: TGCAGCGTTGGGGAGGGACAGGGCTACGAGCAGTACTTC. Protein sequence: CSVGEGQGYEQYF.

This chain connects TRBV2 to TRBJ1-4; 7 bases align to TRBD1. Trimming at V came to 11 bases and at J to 4 bases, leaving 13 bases not matched to a gene. This CDR3 contains 15 residues. CDR1 is SNHLY, CDR2 FYNNEI, per germline. CDR3 in amino acids: CAGRRTGAVNEKLFF. The CDR3 coding sequence is TGTGCCGGTCGAAGAACAGGGGCGGTTAATGAAAAACTGTTTTTT.